One and the same sample provided the 5 T cell receptor beta chains below, sequenced in a study of blood T cell repertoires in COVID-19. Assay: immunoSEQ multiplex PCR; the TCRdb copy retains only in-frame clones and omits some. Of around 230,000 clones listed, 83% are singletons. Sequenced sample: peripheral blood. The receptor set was obtained from a woman in her thirties or forties with active or convalescent COVID-19.

The J gene is TRBJ1-5, the V gene TRBV19; D remains ambiguous. Germline CDR1 LNHDA, CDR2 SQIVND (reference sequence). The length of the CDR3 is 15 residues. V gave up 2 bases and J gave up 3 bases, with 11 bases separating them. Written as DNA, the CDR3 is TGTGCCAGTAGTATAATTAACACTAACAATCAGCCCCAGCATTTT. It yields the protein CASSIINTNNQPQHF.

V usage is TRBV13 and J usage is TRBJ2-3, with 9 bases that match TRBD1. The length of the CDR3 is 15 residues. The germline V gene has CDR1 PRHDT and CDR2 FYEKMQ (reference sequence). With V trimmed by 6 bases and J by 11 bases, 15 bases remained unmatched. The CDR3 reads CASRIFPGQGLGQYF. CDR3 DNA: TGTGCCAGCAGGATCTTCCCGGGACAGGGTTTGGGGCAGTATTTT.

V gene TRBV7-2 combines with J gene TRBJ1-5; TRBD1 aligns across 9 bases. The CDR3 totals 17 residues. J gave up 7 bases and V 2 bases, and 12 bases lay outside the gene matches. In germline, CDR1 is SGHTA, CDR2 FQGNSA. CDR3 loop: CASSLWGDRVVGQPQHF. The CDR3 DNA sequence: TGTGCCAGCAGCTTATGGGGGGACAGGGTAGTTGGGCAGCCCCAGCATTTT.

V is TRBV18 and J is TRBJ1-1, with D tentatively TRBD1 (6 bases). The ends were cut back, 0 bases at V and 6 bases at J, with 8 bases in the middle. The germline CDR1 and CDR2 sequences are KGHSH and LQKENI. CDR3 length: 13 amino acids. This CDR3 reads CASSPPRGSEAFF. CDR3 nucleotide sequence: TGTGCCAGCTCACCACCCAGGGGATCTGAAGCTTTCTTT.

This clone came up a few times. The CDR3 here is CASSLDGQAYEQYF. Written as DNA, the CDR3 is TGTGCCAGCAGCTTAGATGGACAGGCCTACGAGCAGTACTTC. The rearrangement links TRBV11-2 to TRBJ2-7; 7 bases fit TRBD1. V lost 0 bases and J lost 2; bases outside the gene matches: 1. Germline V gives CDR1 SGHAT, CDR2 FQNNGV. This CDR3 contains 14 residues.